The source of this T cell receptor beta chain is a study of control samples from healthy donors and cancer patients. Germline V gives CDR1 LNHDA, CDR2 SQIVND (reference sequence). With V trimmed by 6 bases and J by 7 bases, 6 bases remained unmatched. This CDR3 comprises 13 residues. Clones were sequenced by immunoSEQ multiplex PCR, and TCRdb holds only the in-frame ones, with some missing. The sample includes about 410,000 clones, more than 80% of them seen just once. V is TRBV19 and J is TRBJ2-1; 7 positions match TRBD2. The sequencing sample was made of PBMCs. The TCR originated in a man aged 35-49 years with head and neck cancer. Here the CDR3 DNA reads TGTGCCAGTAGGGCTAGCGGCGTAAATGAGCAGTTCTTC. Translating gives CASRASGVNEQFF.